This entry describes one T cell receptor (beta chain). Its antigen is not identified. CDR3 length equals 13 residues. V lost 6 bases and J lost 5, with 13 bases in between. CDR1 and CDR2 (germline): SGHTA, FQGTGA. This record belongs to a study of shared clonotypes between healthy human individuals. Across the study: Every donor yielded three CD4 naive, three CD4 memory, two CD8 naive and one CD8 memory plate.

Repertoires were generated with immunoSEQ multiplex PCR, while TCRdb's copy carries only in-frame clones and drops some. The data hold roughly 650,000 clones, with around 97% observed a single time. Study-wide results and caveats: What limited the represented genetic and exposure-history diversity was the small number of donors.

This TCR came from a woman aged 25 to 39 in good health. The chain links TRBV7-3 to TRBJ1-1; D not certain. Input material: naive CD4+ T cells sorted from blood. As to subset: CD45RA+ positively selected. DNA of the CDR3: TGTGCCAGCAGTTTACTGGAGGCAACTGAAGCTTTCTTT. Translation gives CASSLLEATEAFF.